This T cell receptor (beta chain) was found in a study of T cell responses to AZD1222 COVID-19 vaccine. Generated by immunoSEQ multiplex PCR, the TCRdb table keeps only in-frame clones and is missing some. Counted here are some 150,000 clones, about 86% occurring once; the ten biggest clones make up 5% to 5.5%. Trimming removed 5 bases from V and 2 bases from J, with 13 bases in between. The CDR3 runs to 14 residues. Germline V lookup: CDR1 GTSNPN, CDR2 SVGIG (reference sequence). Second-dose recipients at about 4 or about 12 weeks were treated as one pooled group. This TCR came from an adult who received the AZD1222 COVID-19 vaccine. V gene TRBV30 combines with J gene TRBJ2-1; TRBD2 is a possible D gene (6 bases). The source was peripheral blood, collected 28 days after the second AZD1222 dose. CDR3 nucleotides: TGTGCCTGGGACGGGACTTCCACCTACAATGAGCAGTTCTTC. It translates to CAWDGTSTYNEQFF.